The 5 T cell receptor beta chains below all came from one sample that was sequenced in a study of spatial heterogeneity in lung cancer. A single record per CDR3 protein comes from TCRdb applying MiXCR to the 5' RACE reads. Here the sample spans around 110,000 distinct CDR3 sequences, 12% being singletons. Sample time point: blood at routine non-recurrence follow-up after resection. Without sorting, whole RNA was sequenced from tumor, nontumor lung or frozen PBMC. The sample was PBMCs, taken at follow-up. These receptors were collected from a male donor with early-stage non-small cell lung cancer.

This clonotype was detected a few times. The CDR3 nucleotides are TGTGCCAGCAGCTTAGATCTTCCCGGACCTACGATGTGGGGTAATTCACCCCTCCACTTT. Translation: CASSLDLPGPTMWGNSPLHF. The chain uses TRBV11-3 and TRBJ1-6; D not certain. The CDR3 loop spans 20 amino acids. The ends were cut back, 0 bases at V and 6 bases at J, with 24 bases in the middle. From germline, CDR1 is SGHNT and CDR2 YENEEA.

A few counts support this clonotype. CDR3 DNA sequence: TGTGCCACCAAGGACAGGGAACCCAGCCAGCCCCAGCATTTT. This codes for CATKDREPSQPQHF. The V gene is TRBV10-3, the J gene TRBJ1-5; the match to TRBD1 covers 8 bases. Losses at the gene ends were 10 bases for V and 7 bases for J; bases not matched to a gene: 12. The CDR3 runs 14 residues. Germline V gene sequence: CDR1 ENHRY, CDR2 SYGVKD.

This chain links TRBV25-1 with TRBJ1-2; D gene uncertain. Between the trimmed V and J ends, which lost 4 bases and 4 bases, there was a span of 4 bases. Germline V gene data show CDR1 as MGHDK and CDR2 as SYGVNS. The CDR3 covers 11 residues. Here the CDR3 reads CASSAGYGYTF. Here the CDR3 DNA reads TGTGCCAGCAGTGCAGGCTATGGCTACACCTTC.

The chain has TRBV21-1 and TRBJ2-7; TRBD2 is the table's D call and was not checked against the DNA. TRBV21-1 counts as a pseudogene. CDR3 size: 15 residues. For the CDR3, the DNA is TGTGCCAGCAGCAAAGGGGGAGCGAGGCCCTACGAGCAGTACTTC. It encodes CASSKGGARPYEQYF.

This clonotype was detected only a few times. V usage is TRBV20-1 and J usage is TRBJ2-3; 12 nucleotides align to TRBD2. CDR1 and CDR2 from the germline V gene are DFQATT and SNEGSKA (reference sequence). There are 15 residues in the CDR3. Trimming cost V 5 bases and J 3 bases; bases outside gene matches: 6. The chain's CDR3 is CSARLTSGGTDTQYF. DNA for the CDR3: TGCAGTGCTCGCCTGACTAGCGGGGGAACAGATACGCAGTATTTT.